Presented here are 31 T cell receptor beta chains from one specimen sequenced in a study of CD8 T cells in ankylosing spondylitis (dated 2017 in TCRdb). The research as a whole found: A TCR beta motif of roughly 8 highly homologous amino acid variants appeared characteristic of blood from ankylosing spondylitis patients.

Libraries were prepared through 5' RACE. Instrument used: Illumina HiSeq 2500. The public reads were quality trimmed at Q25 with fastp and then assembled into clones with MiXCR by TCRdb, keeping productive beta chains. Entries are consolidated by CDR3 protein sequence, retaining the most common genes and DNA. The sample table holds approximately 440,000 distinct CDR3 sequences, of which more than 15% were seen once. Together, the top ten hold approximately 0.97% of the sample. No cognate antigen is known for these TCRs. Material for sequencing was blood, either unsorted or a sorted T cell fraction (not recorded which). These receptors originate from a male donor with ankylosing spondylitis.

The table lists this clonotype with a few counts. The chain links TRBV13 to TRBJ1-1; no reliable D call. In germline, CDR1 is PRHDT, CDR2 FYEKMQ (reference sequence). CDR3 size: 13 residues. Trimming pared 5 bases from V and 4 bases from J, leaving 11 bases between. CDR3 sequence reads: CASSPRHSTEAFF. In DNA form, the CDR3 reads TGTGCCAGCAGCCCCCGACATTCCACTGAAGCTTTCTTT.

This sequence joins TRBV4-2 and TRBJ2-3; TRBD2 agrees at 9 bases. The V segment lost 1 base and the J segment 6 bases; nucleotides outside the gene matches: 8. CDR1 is LGHNA and CDR2 is YNFKEQ in the germline V gene. The CDR3 runs 16 residues. CDR3 residues: CASSQAGGRAGDTQYF. CDR3 DNA sequence: TGTGCCAGCAGCCAAGCTGGCGGGAGGGCCGGGGATACGCAGTATTTT.

This clonotype has only a few counts. The chain couples TRBV29-1 to TRBJ1-1; tentative D call: TRBD1 (6 bases). This CDR3 contains 14 residues. Trimming stripped 7 bases from V and 7 bases from J, with 22 bases between. Germline V gene sequence: CDR1 SQVTM, CDR2 ANQGSEA. CDR3 sequence reads: CSAGAQGITLEAFF. The CDR3 nucleotides read TGCAGCGCTGGAGCACAGGGAATCACCCTTGAAGCTTTCTTT.

The chain links TRBV6-5 to TRBJ1-6; 8 nucleotides match TRBD1. This CDR3 is 15 amino acids long. V shed 4 bases, J shed 7 bases, and the junction held 6 bases outside the gene matches. Germline V lookup: CDR1 MNHEY, CDR2 SVGAGI. CDR3 in amino acids: CASSSMTGVNSPLHF. CDR3 nucleotides: TGTGCCAGCAGTTCCATGACAGGGGTGAATTCACCCCTCCACTTT.

There are a few counts of this clonotype. This chain uses TRBV7-9 with TRBJ1-1, with 8 bases fitting TRBD1. The V gene end was trimmed by 5 bases and the J gene end by 12 bases; junction bases not matched to a gene: 14. Germline assignment: CDR1 SEHNR and CDR2 FQNEAQ (reference sequence). This CDR3 is built from 14 residues. The CDR3 nucleotides are TGTGCCAGCAGCGGTCAACAGGGGGTGATCCCCTCTTTCTTT. It translates to CASSGQQGVIPSFF.

This clonotype occurred a few times. The V gene is TRBV5-1, the J gene TRBJ2-7, with TRBD1 identical over 7 bases. The germline CDR1 and CDR2 sequences are SGHRS and YFSETQ. The CDR3 extends over 16 amino acids. The V and J ends lost 2 bases and 4 bases, in that order; junction bases with no gene match: 12. In DNA, the CDR3 is TGCGCCAGCAGCTTAATGACAGGGCGGTTATCGTACGAGCAGTACTTC. Translating gives CASSLMTGRLSYEQYF.

The chain carries TRBV20-1 and TRBJ2-5; 8 nucleotides match TRBD2. This CDR3 region has 13 residues. Germline V gene sequence: CDR1 DFQATT, CDR2 SNEGSKA (reference sequence). Germline trimming cut 6 bases from V and 4 bases from J; bases unmatched to any gene: 7. The CDR3 nucleotides read TGCAGTGCCGATCGGGGGGGGGCAGAGACCCAGTACTTC. Amino acid sequence: CSADRGGAETQYF.

The chain employs TRBV20-1 and TRBJ1-3; D is perhaps TRBD1 (5 bases). Germline values: CDR1 DFQATT, CDR2 SNEGSKA (reference sequence). Trimming pared 5 bases from V and 4 bases from J, leaving 9 bases between. The CDR3 consists of 12 residues. The DNA for the CDR3 is TGCAGTGCTTGGAACAGGGGAAACACCATATATTTT. Translated: CSAWNRGNTIYF.

The chain has TRBV20-1 and TRBJ2-3; D is ambiguous. V lost 5 bases and J 5 bases, leaving 17 bases between the germline ends. In germline, CDR1 is DFQATT, CDR2 SNEGSKA (reference sequence). The CDR3 is 14 residues long. The DNA for the CDR3 is TGCAGTGCTCTCACGGACGGTGTCGAAGATACGCAGTATTTT. Encoded protein: CSALTDGVEDTQYF.

The V call is TRBV9, the J call TRBJ2-5; tentatively, D is TRBD1 or TRBD2 (6 bases each). Trimming stripped 4 bases from V and 4 bases from J, with 14 bases between. This CDR3 is 14 amino acids long. Germline-derived CDR1 and CDR2 are SGDLS and YYNGEE. In nucleotides, the CDR3 is TGTGCCAGCAGCATCCGGACAGCGGGAGAGACCCAGTACTTC. Translating gives CASSIRTAGETQYF.

The chain links TRBV7-8 to TRBJ2-3; the match to TRBD2 covers 12 bases. Trimming at V came to 5 bases and at J to 4 bases, leaving 7 bases not matched to a gene. This CDR3 has 16 amino acids. Per germline, CDR1 SGHVS and CDR2 FQNEAQ. This CDR3 is CASSHRTSGAADTQYF. CDR3 coding DNA: TGTGCCAGCAGCCACCGGACTAGCGGGGCAGCAGATACGCAGTATTTT.

This clonotype appeared many times. V is TRBV5-1 and J is TRBJ1-5, with a weak D call TRBD1 (6 bases). Germline CDR1 is SGHRS and CDR2 is YFSETQ. This CDR3 is built from 15 residues. Deletions cut 2 bases from V and 0 bases from J, with 9 bases between. CDR3 protein: CASSFTGNSNQPQHF. DNA of the CDR3: TGCGCCAGCAGCTTCACAGGGAATAGCAATCAGCCCCAGCATTTT.

The V call is TRBV5-1, the J call TRBJ2-7; 10 positions agree with TRBD2. The germline gives CDR1 SGHRS, CDR2 YFSETQ. CDR3 size: 16 residues. With V trimmed by 4 bases and J by 2 bases, 9 bases remained unmatched. CDR3 residues: CASSKTGTSAAYEQYF. CDR3 sequence (DNA): TGCGCCAGCAGCAAAACCGGGACTAGCGCGGCCTACGAGCAGTACTTC.

The chain combines TRBV4-2 with TRBJ1-6; TRBD1 agrees at 7 bases. The CDR3 sequence is 15 residues long. Per germline, CDR1 LGHNA and CDR2 YNFKEQ. With 3 bases clipped from V and 5 bases from J, the junction kept 4 bases outside the gene matches. The CDR3 bases are TGTGCCAGCAGCCACCCGGGACAGCATAATTCACCCCTCCACTTT. Encoded protein: CASSHPGQHNSPLHF.

This chain uses TRBV7-2 with TRBJ2-7; D unclear. V was trimmed by 0 bases and J by 0 bases, leaving 12 bases between them. Germline CDR1 reads SGHTA; CDR2 reads FQGNSA. This CDR3 has 16 amino acids. CDR3 sequence: CASSLAGGPSSYEQYF. DNA for the CDR3: TGTGCCAGCAGCTTAGCCGGCGGCCCTAGCTCCTACGAGCAGTACTTC.

The gene calls are TRBV28 and TRBJ2-3, with D possibly TRBD1 on 5 matching bases. Trimming removed 3 bases from V and 4 bases from J, with 11 bases in between. Germline V lookup: CDR1 MDHEN, CDR2 SYDVKM. This CDR3 spans 14 amino acids. This CDR3 is CASSFAGWADTQYF. The CDR3 DNA sequence: TGTGCCAGCAGTTTTGCAGGGTGGGCAGATACGCAGTATTTT.

The table lists this clonotype with many counts. The rearrangement uses TRBV20-1 and TRBJ2-4, with D possibly matching TRBD2 (5 bases). V was pared by 3 bases and J by 0 bases, with 15 bases between. Germline assignment: CDR1 DFQATT and CDR2 SNEGSKA (reference sequence). This CDR3 is built from 16 residues. CDR3 DNA: TGCAGTGCTAGGCCGGCGGGCACCCTAGCCAAAAACATTCAGTACTTC. Amino acids: CSARPAGTLAKNIQYF.

V is TRBV20-1 and J is TRBJ1-1; D gene unclear. The CDR3 has 12 amino acids. The V gene's germline CDR1 is DFQATT and CDR2 SNEGSKA (reference sequence). Trimming took off 1 base at V and 4 bases at J, with 7 bases between the two ends. As DNA, the CDR3 is TGCAGTGCTAGAGCCGGTGGCACTGAAGCTTTCTTT. It is translated as CSARAGGTEAFF.

Comment on this clonotype: An end of the junction differs from the germline gene, which may be a read error. The rearrangement joins TRBV4-3 to TRBJ2-2; D call uncertain. This CDR3 is 17 amino acids long. CDR1 is LGHNA, CDR2 YSLEER, per germline. The CDR3, as DNA: TGCGCCAGCAGCCAAGACTGGCAGGCTCCCAACAACGGGGAGCTGTTTTTT. This codes for CASSQDWQAPNNGELFF.

This clonotype was counted between two and nine times. The chain uses TRBV2 and TRBJ2-1; TRBD2 aligns across 9 bases. CDR3 length: 15 amino acids. The trim removed 4 bases at V and 4 bases at J, leaving 5 bases unmatched. In germline, CDR1 is SNHLY, CDR2 FYNNEI. CDR3 nucleotides: TGTGCCAGCAGTGTCGCGGGGGGGATTTACAATGAGCAGTTCTTC. Amino acids: CASSVAGGIYNEQFF.

This clonotype was observed a handful of times. CDR3 protein: CASSSRRQGAETQYF. As DNA, the CDR3 is TGTGCCAGCAGTTCAAGGCGTCAGGGGGCAGAGACCCAGTACTTC. This chain links TRBV25-1 with TRBJ2-5; 8 positions match TRBD1. Germline CDR1 reads MGHDK; CDR2 reads SYGVNS. Trimming took 5 bases from V and 4 from J; bases not matched to a gene: 9. The CDR3 extends over 15 amino acids.

This clonotype has a handful of counts. The chain uses TRBV2 and TRBJ2-1; D may be TRBD2 (5 bases). CDR3 size: 14 residues. V lost 6 bases, J lost 7 bases, and 16 bases lay in between. CDR1 SNHLY and CDR2 FYNNEI come from the germline V gene. DNA for the CDR3: TGTGCCAGCAGATCAGACGTACGGGGAAATGAGCAGTTCTTC. Translated: CASRSDVRGNEQFF.

The rearrangement uses TRBV28 and TRBJ2-7; D is unresolved. Trimming took off 1 base at V and 4 bases at J, with 11 bases between the two ends. The CDR3 has 14 amino acids. Per the germline V gene, CDR1 is MDHEN and CDR2 is SYDVKM. The CDR3 bases are TGTGCCAGCAGTTTATCACAGCCGGAATACGAGCAGTACTTC. Amino acids: CASSLSQPEYEQYF.

The sample holds many counts of this clonotype. The chain is built from TRBV29-1 and TRBJ2-1; weak D call: TRBD1 (6 bases). Germline loops: CDR1 SQVTM, CDR2 ANQGSEA. The CDR3 is made up of 14 amino acids. V gave up 2 bases and J gave up 4 bases, with 12 bases separating them. CDR3 nucleotides: TGCAGCGTTGAACAGCTAAGGGGGTACAATGAGCAGTTCTTC. Translating it yields CSVEQLRGYNEQFF.

The rearrangement joins TRBV20-1 to TRBJ1-2; no reliable D call. The CDR3 is 14 amino acids. Germline values: CDR1 DFQATT, CDR2 SNEGSKA (reference sequence). V lost 3 bases and J lost 1, with 12 bases in between. CDR3 in amino acids: CSARAGGVNYGYTF. CDR3 in DNA: TGCAGTGCTAGGGCAGGCGGGGTTAACTATGGCTACACCTTC.

This sequence joins TRBV20-1 and TRBJ2-3, with 8 bases that match TRBD1. With V trimmed by 6 bases and J by 2 bases, 10 bases remained unmatched. Germline values: CDR1 DFQATT, CDR2 SNEGSKA (reference sequence). The CDR3 consists of 15 residues. The DNA for the CDR3 is TGCAGTGCACCACGGACAGGGAAGCACACAGATACGCAGTATTTT. It codes for CSAPRTGKHTDTQYF.

This chain joins TRBV5-1 and TRBJ1-2; 7 nucleotides match TRBD1. This CDR3 is built from 14 residues. From germline, CDR1 is SGHRS and CDR2 YFSETQ. V was clipped by 5 bases and J by 6 bases; unmatched bases: 10. The CDR3 coding sequence is TGCGCCAGCAGGCTGGTAGGGACAGAAGATGGCTACACCTTC. This translates into CASRLVGTEDGYTF.

V and J are TRBV6-1 and TRBJ2-7; unclear D gene. This CDR3 is built from 13 residues. V lost 2 bases and J lost 1, with 6 bases in between. CDR1 and CDR2 (germline): MNHNS, SASEGT. This chain's CDR3 is CASSEIYSYEQYF. The CDR3 nucleotides read TGTGCCAGCAGTGAAATTTATTCCTACGAGCAGTACTTC.

This clonotype was detected a few times. V is TRBV5-1 and J is TRBJ1-6, with D unresolved. From germline, CDR1 is SGHRS and CDR2 YFSETQ. Trimming shortened V by 1 base and J by 8 bases, and 10 bases separated the two germline ends. The CDR3 is 14 residues long. CDR3 DNA sequence: TGCGCCAGCAGCTTGTCGGGAATCGATTCACCCCTCCACTTT. As protein: CASSLSGIDSPLHF.

This clonotype came up a few times. V is TRBV29-1 and J is TRBJ2-1; D is possibly TRBD2 (5 bases). The V gene lost 3 bases and the J gene lost 9 bases, with 12 bases spanning the gap. The germline CDR1 and CDR2 sequences are SQVTM and ANQGSEA. CDR3 length: 12 amino acids. For the CDR3, the DNA is TGCAGCGTTGATCGGGGATTAGGTGAGCAGTTCTTC. Translation gives CSVDRGLGEQFF.

The rearrangement uses TRBV11-2 and TRBJ2-1, with D unresolved. V shed 6 bases and J shed 7 bases, with 7 bases lying between them. The CDR3 spans 11 residues. Germline V gives CDR1 SGHAT, CDR2 FQNNGV. The CDR3 DNA follows: TGTGCCAGCAGAACCTCGAATGAGCAGTTCTTC. It encodes CASRTSNEQFF.